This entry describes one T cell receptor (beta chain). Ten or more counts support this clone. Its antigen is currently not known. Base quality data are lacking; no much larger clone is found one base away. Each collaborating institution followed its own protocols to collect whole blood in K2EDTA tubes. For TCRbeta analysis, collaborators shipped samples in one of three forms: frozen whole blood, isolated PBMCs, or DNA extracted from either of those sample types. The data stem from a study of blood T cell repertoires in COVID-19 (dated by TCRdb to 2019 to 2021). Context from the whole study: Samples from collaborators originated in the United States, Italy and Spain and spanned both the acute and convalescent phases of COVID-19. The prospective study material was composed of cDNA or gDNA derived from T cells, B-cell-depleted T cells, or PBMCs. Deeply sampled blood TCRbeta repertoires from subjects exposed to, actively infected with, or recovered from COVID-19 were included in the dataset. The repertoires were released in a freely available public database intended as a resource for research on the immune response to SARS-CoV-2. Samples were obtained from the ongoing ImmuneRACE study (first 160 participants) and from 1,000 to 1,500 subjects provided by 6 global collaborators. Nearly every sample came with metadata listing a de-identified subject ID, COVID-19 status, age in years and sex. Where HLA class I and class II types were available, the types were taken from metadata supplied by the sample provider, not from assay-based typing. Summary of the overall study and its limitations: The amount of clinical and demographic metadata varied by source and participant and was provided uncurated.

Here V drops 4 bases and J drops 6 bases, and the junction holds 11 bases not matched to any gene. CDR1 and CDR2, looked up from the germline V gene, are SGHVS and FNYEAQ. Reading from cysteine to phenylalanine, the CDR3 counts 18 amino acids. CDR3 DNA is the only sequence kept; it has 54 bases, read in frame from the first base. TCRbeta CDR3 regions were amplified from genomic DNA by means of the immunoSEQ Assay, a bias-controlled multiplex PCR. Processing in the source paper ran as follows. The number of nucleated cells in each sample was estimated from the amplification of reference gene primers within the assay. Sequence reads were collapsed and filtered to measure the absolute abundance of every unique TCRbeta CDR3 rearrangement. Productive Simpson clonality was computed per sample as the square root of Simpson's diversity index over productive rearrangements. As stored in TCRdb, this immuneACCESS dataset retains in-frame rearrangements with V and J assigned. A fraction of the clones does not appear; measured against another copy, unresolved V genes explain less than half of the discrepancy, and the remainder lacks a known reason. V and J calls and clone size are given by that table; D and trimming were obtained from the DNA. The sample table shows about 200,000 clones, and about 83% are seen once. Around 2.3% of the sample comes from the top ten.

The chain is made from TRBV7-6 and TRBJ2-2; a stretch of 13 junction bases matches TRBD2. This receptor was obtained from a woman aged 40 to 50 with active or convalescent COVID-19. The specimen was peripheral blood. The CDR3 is CASSSWVLAGGPAGELFF. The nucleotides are TGTGCCAGCAGCTCGTGGGTACTAGCGGGGGGGCCTGCCGGGGAGCTGTTTTTT.